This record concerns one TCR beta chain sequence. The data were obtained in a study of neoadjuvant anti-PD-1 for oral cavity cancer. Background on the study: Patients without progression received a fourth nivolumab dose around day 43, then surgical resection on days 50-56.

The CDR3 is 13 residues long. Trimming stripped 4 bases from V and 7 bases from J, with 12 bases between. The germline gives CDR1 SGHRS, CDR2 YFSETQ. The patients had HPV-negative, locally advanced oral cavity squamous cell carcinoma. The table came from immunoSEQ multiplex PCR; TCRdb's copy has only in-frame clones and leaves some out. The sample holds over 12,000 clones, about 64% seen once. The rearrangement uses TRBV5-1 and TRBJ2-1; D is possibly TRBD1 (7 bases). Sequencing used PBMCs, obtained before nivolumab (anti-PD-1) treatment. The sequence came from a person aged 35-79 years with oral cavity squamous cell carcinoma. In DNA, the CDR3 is TGCGCCAGCAGCCCCCAGGGGGGTAATGAGCAGTTCTTC. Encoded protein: CASSPQGGNEQFF. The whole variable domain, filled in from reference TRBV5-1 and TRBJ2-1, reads KAGVTQTPRYLIKTRGQQVTLSCSPISGHRSVSWYQQTPGQGLQFLFEYFSETQRNKGNFPGRFSGRQFSNSRSEMNVSTLELGDSALYLCASSPQGGNEQFFGPGTRLTVL.